The sequence of this TCR beta chain was determined in a study of T cell responses to AZD1222 COVID-19 vaccine (dated by TCRdb to about 2021). Describing the broader study: Because spike-specific TCR depth and breadth did not differ between the two schedules, AZD1222 recipients who got a second dose at roughly 4 weeks were pooled with those who got a second dose at roughly 12 weeks. TCR sequencing covered fewer than 250 trial participants: approximately 200 given two doses of AZD1222 and about 26 given two doses of MenACWY control vaccine. Trial participants were enrolled into age subgroups of 18-55, 56-69 and 70-plus years, which contained roughly 140, 27 and 60 TCR-sequenced participants, respectively.

The CDR3 holds 18 amino acids from the cysteine to the phenylalanine. Only the CDR3 portion is preserved as DNA: 54 bases, with reading frame beginning at the first base. CDR1 and CDR2 were assigned from the germline V gene as SGHAT and FQNNGV. At the junction V is shortened by 5 bases and J by 6 bases, with 29 bases in between. Overall study results and their limits: Vaccine-associated CD4 TCRs spanned the whole spike protein, with dominant responses in regions 160-218 and 743-854. Conclusions about previously exposed vaccinees are limited, since just six or seven AZD1222 recipients were seropositive for SARS-CoV-2 at baseline. Because no day 14 peak-response samples were available, the repertoires could be characterized only after the peak T cell response. Participants were mostly white British, with more females than males. The authors suggested clonal diversity may have been underestimated. A significant rise in spike-specific TCR breadth and depth was observed after two AZD1222 doses relative to day 0 and relative to MenACWY recipients. Nearly half of unique spike-specific TCRs reportedly recognized epitopes outside regions mutated in the B.1.351 and B.1.1.7 variants. In the small 56-69-year group, the increase in depth fell short of significance, most likely because of low power.

The CDR3 regions of human TCRbeta chains were analyzed by immunosequencing. Turning to the authors' computational methods: Repertoire TCRs were checked for matches against a reference library of SARS-CoV-2-specific TCRs that had been generated using the MIRA antigen-specificity platform. Breadth meant the fraction of unique TCRs that were SARS-CoV-2-associated, whereas depth meant the fraction of total T cells that were SARS-CoV-2-associated. Using the MIRA data, each spike-specific TCR was assigned both to the spike region to which the TCR was reactive and to a CD4 or CD8 class. Log10-transformed breadth and depth values were compared by one-way ANOVA with Sidak's multiple comparisons tests. TCRdb provides this immuneACCESS table in a form limited to in-frame rearrangements. Some clones are lacking; in checked studies, under half of them reflect an unresolved V gene, and why the rest are absent is not known. The V and J calls and clone size come from that table; D and trimming were worked out from the DNA. The sample contains 100,000 or so clones, about nine tenths of them found a single time. Jointly, the top ten make up 1% to 1.5% of the sample.

This clone was seen a single time. Its antigen target is currently unknown. Base-call qualities are not available, and no considerably larger clone is one nucleotide away. The sample's time point label, decoded: baseline before first vaccination. Vaccinee samples came from UK trials COV001 and COV002, including a single-blind randomized controlled phase 2/3 trial of AZD1222 (ChAdOx1 nCoV-19) in healthy adults. Trial participant PBMC samples were collected at day 0 and day 28 after the second dose for TCRbeta chain sequencing. The clonotype originates from an adult in good health. Sequencing used peripheral blood, obtained on day 0 of AZD1222 vaccination. The chain uses TRBV11-2 and TRBJ2-7, with a weak D call of TRBD2 (6 bases match). The DNA sequence is given as TGTGCCAGCAGCAAACTCTCCCCCTTTAAAGCTATCGGGAGCGAGCAGTACTTC. Its protein reads: CASSKLSPFKAIGSEQYF.